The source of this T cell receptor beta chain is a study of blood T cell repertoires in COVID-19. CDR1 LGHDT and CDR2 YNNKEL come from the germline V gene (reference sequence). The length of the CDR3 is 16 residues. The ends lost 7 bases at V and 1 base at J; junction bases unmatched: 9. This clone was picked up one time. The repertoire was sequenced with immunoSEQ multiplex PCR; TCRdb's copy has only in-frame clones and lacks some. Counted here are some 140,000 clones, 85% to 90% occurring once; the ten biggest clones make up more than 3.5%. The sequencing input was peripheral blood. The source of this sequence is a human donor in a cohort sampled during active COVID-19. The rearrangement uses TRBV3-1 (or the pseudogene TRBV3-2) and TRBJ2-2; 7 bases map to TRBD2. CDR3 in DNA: TGTGCCAGCACCACACCGGGAGGAAAGAACACCGGGGAGCTGTTTTTT. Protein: CASTTPGGKNTGELFF.